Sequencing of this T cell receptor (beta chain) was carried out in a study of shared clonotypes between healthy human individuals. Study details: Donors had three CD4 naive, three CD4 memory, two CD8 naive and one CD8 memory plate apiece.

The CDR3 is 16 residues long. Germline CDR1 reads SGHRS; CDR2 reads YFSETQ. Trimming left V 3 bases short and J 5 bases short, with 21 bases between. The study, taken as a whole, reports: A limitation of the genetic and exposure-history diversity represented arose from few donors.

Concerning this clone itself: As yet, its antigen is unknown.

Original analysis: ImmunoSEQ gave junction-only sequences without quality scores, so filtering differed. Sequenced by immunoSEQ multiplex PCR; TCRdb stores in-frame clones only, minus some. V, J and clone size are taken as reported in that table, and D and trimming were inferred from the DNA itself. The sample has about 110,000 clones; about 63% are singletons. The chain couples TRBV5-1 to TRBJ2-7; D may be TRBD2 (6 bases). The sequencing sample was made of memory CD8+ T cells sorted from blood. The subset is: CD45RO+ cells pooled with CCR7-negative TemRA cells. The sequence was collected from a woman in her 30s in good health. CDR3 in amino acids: CASSSAPGRVLNEQYF. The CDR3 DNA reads TGCGCCAGCAGCTCTGCCCCCGGGAGAGTCTTGAACGAGCAGTACTTC.